This TCR beta chain was captured in a study of CD8 T cells in Susac syndrome. From germline, CDR1 is DFQATT and CDR2 SNEGSKA (reference sequence). CDR3 size: 12 residues. Negative isolation yielded the CD8+ and CD4+ T cells, while FACS enriched the TEMRA cells. The RNA, about 0.5 to 1 ug, was put through reverse transcription using random hexamers. TCRdb fed the immunoSEQ multiplex PCR reads into MiXCR, producing one record per CDR3 protein. The repertoire holds some 190,000 distinct CDR3 sequences, with roughly 92% as singletons. Sequencing was done on a sample of CD4+ T cells from PBMCs. The chain is built from TRBV20-1 and TRBJ1-4; 7 bases agree with TRBD1. The sequence came from a human donor in good health. The CDR3 loop reads CSGAGGNEKLFF. Here the CDR3 DNA reads TGCAGCGGGGCAGGGGGGAACGAAAAACTGTTTTTT.